This T cell receptor (beta chain) was recovered during a study of blood T cells in healthy people across ages. For the second PCR, which ran for about 7 to 11 cycles, a sample-barcoded 5' primer and a J-beta primer mix were used. TCRdb used MiXCR to reprocess the 5' RACE reads, holding one entry per CDR3 protein. Here the sample spans 910,000 or so distinct CDR3 sequences, around 54% being singletons. This clonotype was detected ten times or more. V lost 6 bases and J lost 0, with 3 bases in between. This CDR3 spans 13 amino acids. Per the germline V gene, CDR1 is MRHNA and CDR2 is SNTAGT. In terms of origin and age, donors were healthy Caucasian individuals from Russia aged roughly 6 to 95.

Sequencing input: blood. The chain joins TRBV6-4 to TRBJ2-6; D is ambiguous. The TCR comes from a woman aged 55-69 years in good health. This CDR3 is CASRSSGANVLTF. CDR3 nucleotides: TGTGCCAGCAGAAGCTCTGGGGCCAACGTCCTGACTTTC.